The 14 T cell receptor beta chains given below trace back to one sample, sequenced in a study of beta chain features in type 1 diabetes. Study results and limitations: Among all four CD4+ subsets, Type 1 diabetes patients had TCRB CDR3s that were moderately but significantly shorter.

For these TCRs, the target antigens are not known. The sequenced template was cDNA made from the entire isolated RNA. Assay: immunoSEQ multiplex PCR; the TCRdb copy retains only in-frame clones and omits some. Of about 370,000 clones in the sample, over 8.5% are singletons; the top ten hold about 0.64%. The sequenced sample was central memory CD4+ T cells from blood. These receptors were collected from a man under 40 with type 1 diabetes.

The V gene is TRBV28, the J gene TRBJ2-7; D is possibly TRBD1 (6 bases). CDR1 is MDHEN, CDR2 SYDVKM, per germline. V gave up 2 bases and J gave up 4 bases, with 12 bases separating them. The CDR3 contains 14 residues. The DNA of the CDR3 is TGTGCCAGCAGTTTAGAGACAGGAAGATACGAGCAGTACTTC. The encoded protein is CASSLETGRYEQYF.

This clone was counted between two and nine times. J is TRBJ2-2 and V is TRBV7-9, with unresolved D. In germline, CDR1 is SEHNR, CDR2 FQNEAQ (reference sequence). The CDR3 runs 12 residues. Trimming pared 3 bases from V and 7 bases from J, leaving 6 bases between. CDR3 in DNA: TGTGCCAGCAGCTTCATGGACGGGGAGCTGTTTTTT. Translating it yields CASSFMDGELFF.

This chain joins TRBV7-2 and TRBJ1-3, with D possibly TRBD1 on 5 matching bases. The germline CDR1 and CDR2 sequences are SGHTA and FQGNSA. Trimming took 4 bases from V and 2 from J, leaving 18 bases between them. The CDR3 is made up of 17 amino acids. The CDR3, as DNA: TGTGCCAGCAGCTCCCCGCCCGGGGCGCTGGCTGGAAACACCATATATTTT. Translated, it gives CASSSPPGALAGNTIYF.

In this sample, this clone turned up once. The chain employs TRBV6-1 and TRBJ1-4; D is undetermined. Germline values: CDR1 MNHNS, CDR2 SASEGT. V was cut by 4 bases and J by 1 base, with 10 bases left in between. The CDR3 spans 15 residues. The CDR3 protein is CASSANTGTNEKLFF. CDR3 DNA sequence: TGTGCCAGCAGTGCGAACACCGGAACTAATGAAAAACTGTTTTTT.

In its sample, this clone was seen a few times. DNA of the CDR3: TGTGCCAGCAGCCGGGGGGACACAGATACGCAGTATTTT. The encoded protein is CASSRGDTDTQYF. The chain links TRBV11-3 to TRBJ2-3, with 7 bases matching TRBD2. The germline V gene has CDR1 SGHNT and CDR2 YENEEA. The CDR3 is 13 amino acids. V lost 5 bases and J lost 2; bases outside the gene matches: 1.

This chain uses TRBV5-1 with TRBJ2-2; possible D gene TRBD2, 7 bases. V lost 1 base, J lost 3 bases, and 13 bases lay in between. Germline V gene sequence: CDR1 SGHRS, CDR2 YFSETQ. The CDR3 extends over 16 amino acids. The CDR3 sequence: CASSLFGGGDTGELFF. In DNA form, the CDR3 reads TGCGCCAGCAGCTTGTTTGGCGGGGGCGACACCGGGGAGCTGTTTTTT.

In the case of this clone: A read error may produce the germline difference seen at one junction end. The rearrangement uses TRBV5-1 and TRBJ1-1; D call uncertain. Germline lookup yields CDR1 SGHRS and CDR2 YFSETQ. The CDR3 runs 15 residues. The DNA for the CDR3 is TGTGCCAGCAGCTTGTATAATTGGGTAGGCACTGAAGCTTTCTTT. This sequence encodes CASSLYNWVGTEAFF.

This clone occurred a few times. The chain's CDR3 is CASSRRGVLDTQYF. The CDR3 coding sequence is TGTGCCAGCAGCCGCAGGGGCGTTTTAGATACGCAGTATTTT. This chain joins TRBV14 and TRBJ2-3; D perhaps matches TRBD1 (6 bases). The length of the CDR3 is 14 residues. Trimming took 4 bases from V and 5 from J, leaving 13 bases between them. The germline gives CDR1 SGHDN, CDR2 FVKESK.

Remarks on this clone: Other DNA sequences in this sample translate to the same CDR3. The rearrangement uses TRBV28 and TRBJ2-2; D is uncertain. This CDR3 has 13 amino acids. The ends were cut back, 5 bases at V and 4 bases at J, with 8 bases in the middle. In germline, CDR1 is MDHEN, CDR2 SYDVKM. CDR3 residues: CASSPQGTGELFF. The CDR3, as DNA: TGTGCCAGCAGTCCACAAGGCACCGGGGAGCTGTTTTTT.

This chain uses TRBV6-1 with TRBJ1-1; weak D call: TRBD1 (6 bases). Germline CDR1 reads MNHNS; CDR2 reads SASEGT. The CDR3 totals 13 residues. Trimming shortened V by 6 bases and J by 10 bases, and 18 bases separated the two germline ends. The CDR3 DNA is TGTGCCAGCAGCTCAGGGGCAGATACGGGAGCTTTCTTT. Translating it yields CASSSGADTGAFF.

The sample holds a few counts of this clone. The chain is built from TRBV18 and TRBJ1-3; 7 nucleotides line up with TRBD1. The CDR3 sequence is 15 residues long. Per the germline V gene, CDR1 is KGHSH and CDR2 is LQKENI. V was pared by 3 bases and J by 2 bases, with 4 bases of the junction left unmatched. CDR3 region: CASSPSTGTGNTIYF. CDR3 DNA: TGTGCCAGCTCACCGTCGACAGGGACTGGAAACACCATATATTTT.

The chain uses TRBV6-5 and TRBJ2-5, with 7 bases lining up with TRBD2. Germline assignment: CDR1 MNHEY and CDR2 SVGAGI. The CDR3 covers 16 residues. V shed 4 bases, J shed 4 bases, and the junction held 12 bases outside the gene matches. This CDR3 is CASSSAGGEEGETQYF. CDR3 bases: TGTGCCAGCAGTTCCGCTGGGGGGGAGGAGGGAGAGACCCAGTACTTC.

The rearrangement links TRBV19 to TRBJ2-1, with 10 bases lining up with TRBD2. The germline V gene has CDR1 LNHDA and CDR2 SQIVND (reference sequence). Germline trimming cut 10 bases from V and 7 bases from J; bases unmatched to any gene: 10. The CDR3 covers 14 residues. CDR3 in amino acids: CATQRTSGPNEQFF. The DNA of the CDR3 is TGTGCCACTCAAAGGACTAGCGGCCCGAATGAGCAGTTCTTC.

This clone was recorded a few times. The chain combines TRBV5-4 with TRBJ2-7; D gene unclear. V was shortened by 5 bases and J by 0 bases, with 9 bases between the two germline ends. The CDR3 extends over 13 amino acids. CDR1 is SGHNT and CDR2 is YYREEE in the germline V gene (reference sequence). DNA of the CDR3: TGTGCCAGCAGGGGGTCAGGCTCCTACGAGCAGTACTTC. It specifies CASRGSGSYEQYF.